Each of the 14 T cell receptor beta chains below was sequenced from the same sample in a study of cytomegalovirus exposure and HLA in healthy donors. 60 Vbeta and 13 Jbeta primers were used in PCR. Only in-frame clones appear in the TCRdb table, and some are missing; sequencing was by immunoSEQ multiplex PCR. The sample consists of around 150,000 clones, around 86% of them appearing once. Source material: PBMCs. The receptors stem from a human donor in good health.

The chain couples TRBV5-6 to TRBJ2-5, with D tentatively TRBD2 (5 bases). The CDR3 spans 15 residues. Deletions cut 6 bases from V and 1 base from J, with 16 bases between. Germline V gene data show CDR1 as SGHDT and CDR2 as YYEEEE. CDR3 bases: TGTGCCAGCACCCGACCGGGGTCAGGCCAAGAGACCCAGTACTTC. It specifies CASTRPGSGQETQYF.

The chain is built from TRBV7-2 and TRBJ2-3; D possibly corresponds to TRBD2 (7 bases). The germline V gene has CDR1 SGHTA and CDR2 FQGNSA. V was trimmed by 5 bases and J by 5 bases, leaving 17 bases between them. The CDR3 totals 15 residues. In nucleotides, the CDR3 is TGTGCCAGCAGCCTCACCGGGGGGCAGGGAGATACGCAGTATTTT. This encodes CASSLTGGQGDTQYF.

This clone was counted between two and nine times. The chain recombines TRBV9 with TRBJ2-3; TRBD2 matches at 9 bases. Trimming cost V 4 bases and J 1 base; bases outside gene matches: 4. This CDR3 spans 15 amino acids. CDR1 SGDLS and CDR2 YYNGEE come from the germline V gene. CDR3 amino acids: CASSSASGGTDTQYF. The CDR3 coding sequence is TGTGCCAGCAGCTCGGCTAGCGGGGGCACAGATACGCAGTATTTT.

In its sample, this clone was seen a few times. The gene calls are TRBV4-3 and TRBJ1-3, with 7 bases lining up with TRBD1. CDR1 LGHNA and CDR2 YSLEER come from the germline V gene. After removal of 1 base from V and 2 bases from J, the junction contained 5 bases not matched to a gene. CDR3 length equals 16 residues. CDR3 region: CASSQGGQQTGNTIYF. In nucleotides, the CDR3 is TGCGCCAGCAGCCAAGGGGGACAGCAGACTGGAAACACCATATATTTT.

The rearrangement uses TRBV10-2 and TRBJ2-1, with D unresolved. V was clipped by 6 bases and J by 4 bases, with 4 bases between them. The germline V gene has CDR1 WSHSY and CDR2 SAAADI. The CDR3 has 11 amino acids. DNA of the CDR3: TGCGCCAGCAGGACTTACAATGAGCAGTTCTTC. It codes for CASRTYNEQFF.

This clone occurred a few times. The genes are TRBV11-3 and TRBJ2-7; D is perhaps TRBD1 (5 bases). The CDR3 totals 12 residues. The ends were cut back, 2 bases at V and 5 bases at J, with 7 bases in the middle. The germline gives CDR1 SGHNT, CDR2 YENEEA. This CDR3 reads CASSLPGNEQYF. DNA of the CDR3: TGTGCCAGCAGCTTACCAGGGAACGAGCAGTACTTC.

DNA of the CDR3: TGTGCCAGCAGTGGCTATAGATTTCCTCAGGGCGAGACCCAGTACTTC. This sequence encodes CASSGYRFPQGETQYF. The V and J genes are TRBV2 and TRBJ2-5; tentative D call: TRBD1 (5 bases). The CDR3 length is 16 residues. The V gene's germline CDR1 is SNHLY and CDR2 FYNNEI. Trimming cost V 4 bases and J 5 bases, with 20 bases left between them.

With regard to this clone: Other DNA sequences of this sample code for an identical CDR3. This chain links TRBV6-5 with TRBJ1-2; TRBD1 agrees at 8 bases. This CDR3 has 13 residues. Germline assignment: CDR1 MNHEY and CDR2 SVGAGI. J lost 5 bases, V lost 5 bases, and 4 bases had no gene match. CDR3 DNA: TGTGCCAGCAGTCGGACAGGGTCTTATGGCTACACCTTC. This sequence encodes CASSRTGSYGYTF.

This clone has more than one count but fewer than ten. The genes are TRBV6-1 and TRBJ1-5, with unresolved D. V was cut by 1 base and J by 0 bases, with 7 bases left in between. Germline V gene data show CDR1 as MNHNS and CDR2 as SASEGT. The CDR3 has 15 amino acids. CDR3 in amino acids: CASSEGTGSNQPQHF. In DNA form, the CDR3 reads TGTGCCAGCAGTGAAGGTACTGGTAGCAATCAGCCCCAGCATTTT.

CDR3 coding DNA: TGTGCCAGTAGTATAGAATCCGGTGGCTACACCTTC. Translating it yields CASSIESGGYTF. V gene TRBV19 combines with J gene TRBJ1-2; D unresolved. Germline CDR1 and CDR2: LNHDA and SQIVND (reference sequence). The germline V and J ends were trimmed by 0 bases and 7 bases, with 6 bases remaining between them. The CDR3 loop spans 12 amino acids.

The chain joins TRBV9 to TRBJ2-2, with D tentatively TRBD2 (5 bases). The CDR3 runs 14 residues. Looked up from germline, CDR1 is SGDLS and CDR2 is YYNGEE. V gave up 4 bases and J gave up 5 bases, with 12 bases separating them. This chain's CDR3 is CASSYPRGTGELFF. CDR3 nucleotide sequence: TGTGCCAGCAGCTACCCTCGGGGAACCGGGGAGCTGTTTTTT.

The chain has TRBV7-9 and TRBJ2-7, with D hard to call. The CDR3 totals 14 residues. From germline, CDR1 is SEHNR and CDR2 FQNEAQ (reference sequence). V was pared by 5 bases and J by 1 base, with 12 bases between. In DNA, the CDR3 is TGTGCCAGCAGCATCCGAGACTCATCCTACGAGCAGTACTTC. Translated: CASSIRDSSYEQYF.

The chain uses TRBV6-5 and TRBJ2-6, with D perhaps matching TRBD2 (5 bases). CDR3 length: 15 amino acids. V lost 2 bases, J lost 3 bases, and 8 bases lay in between. CDR1 is MNHEY and CDR2 is SVGAGI in the germline V gene. The CDR3 protein is CASSYNGIGANVLTF. The CDR3 DNA follows: TGTGCCAGCAGTTACAACGGGATTGGGGCCAACGTCCTGACTTTC.

This rearrangement joins TRBV10-3 to TRBJ2-2, with D hard to call. Trimming removed 7 bases at V and 6 bases at J, with 15 bases between. CDR3 length: 14 amino acids. Germline values: CDR1 ENHRY, CDR2 SYGVKD. CDR3 protein: CAITQLSESGELFF. CDR3 in DNA: TGTGCCATCACCCAACTTTCCGAATCCGGGGAGCTGTTTTTT.